This TCR beta chain appears in the sequencing data of a study of blood T cell repertoires in COVID-19. Study-level background: There were acute and convalescent COVID-19 samples, and they came from the United States, Italy and Spain. In each case, the material was cDNA or gDNA derived from T cells, B-cell-depleted T cells, or PBMCs.

Germline CDR1 SGHTA, CDR2 FQGNSA. V lost 4 bases to trimming and J lost 5 bases; unmatched junction nucleotides: 2. CDR3 length: 13 amino acids. This table comes from immunoSEQ multiplex PCR, and its TCRdb copy is limited to in-frame clones, with some not included. The sample contains 45,000 to 70,000 clones, around 81% of which appear only once. This clone was observed a few times. Sample: peripheral blood. The source is a woman of 80 years or more with active or convalescent COVID-19. The chain recombines TRBV7-2 with TRBJ1-5, with 7 bases identical to TRBD1. The CDR3 DNA follows: TGTGCCAGCAGCTCACAGGGGTATCAGCCCCAGCATTTT. It translates to CASSSQGYQPQHF.